Following are 25 T cell receptor beta chains from one sample sequenced in a study of shared clonotypes between healthy human individuals. Libraries were prepared by immunoSEQ multiplex PCR; TCRdb keeps only in-frame clonotypes and omits some of them. This sample has around 2.3 million clones, with about 94% found just once. The specimen was naive CD4+ T cells sorted from blood. The subset: CD45RA+ positively selected. Source of these receptors: a man aged 18 to 29 in good health.

The DNA for the CDR3 is TGTGCCAGCAGTTTATGGTTTCGGACGGGCCCTAACTATGGCTACACCTTC. Protein sequence: CASSLWFRTGPNYGYTF. The chain joins TRBV28 to TRBJ1-2; no reliable D call. This CDR3 has 17 amino acids. V was trimmed by 0 bases and J by 0 bases, leaving 14 bases between them. Per germline, CDR1 MDHEN and CDR2 SYDVKM.

The V call is TRBV28, the J call TRBJ2-2; D uncertain. The germline V gene encodes CDR1 MDHEN and CDR2 SYDVKM. CDR3 length: 14 amino acids. Trimming shortened V by 5 bases and J by 7 bases, and 14 bases separated the two germline ends. CDR3 protein: CASSPRPANGELFF. CDR3 coding DNA: TGTGCCAGCAGTCCCCGTCCGGCAAACGGGGAGCTGTTTTTT.

Comments on this clone: In the same sample, other DNA sequences code for this CDR3. The chain is built from TRBV6-5 and TRBJ1-5; a weak D match, TRBD1 (5 bases). Trimming pared 6 bases from V and 4 bases from J, leaving 10 bases between. From germline, CDR1 is MNHEY and CDR2 SVGAGI. The CDR3 has 13 amino acids. The CDR3 loop reads CASSRDRNQPQHF. The CDR3 nucleotides read TGTGCCAGCAGCCGGGACCGGAATCAGCCCCAGCATTTT.

The V and J genes are TRBV5-5 and TRBJ1-2, with 7 positions matching TRBD1. There are 11 residues in the CDR3. Germline-derived CDR1 and CDR2 are SGHKS and YYEKEE (reference sequence). Germline trimming cut 5 bases from V and 8 bases from J; bases unmatched to any gene: 3. The DNA for the CDR3 is TGTGCCAGCAGTACAGGGGTGGGCTACACCTTC. This codes for CASSTGVGYTF.

The CDR3 DNA sequence: TGTGCCAGCAGCTTGGAGTTAGCGGGGGGGCCGGTCACAGATACGCAGTATTTT. Its protein is CASSLELAGGPVTDTQYF. The rearrangement links TRBV5-6 to TRBJ2-3, with TRBD2 identical over 11 bases. This CDR3 has 18 amino acids. The V gene's germline CDR1 is SGHDT and CDR2 YYEEEE. The J segment lost 2 bases and the V segment lost 0 bases, leaving 8 bases of the junction unmatched.

The genes are TRBV5-1 and TRBJ2-1; 8 nucleotides align to TRBD1. Unmatched junction bases numbered 14, after V lost 2 bases and J lost 4 bases. Looked up from germline, CDR1 is SGHRS and CDR2 is YFSETQ. The length of the CDR3 is 18 residues. In DNA form, the CDR3 reads TGCGCCAGCAGCTTCCCCAGGGGGCGGCCTAGGGATTACAATGAGCAGTTCTTC. It encodes CASSFPRGRPRDYNEQFF.

The chain recombines TRBV28 with TRBJ2-5; 13 nucleotides match TRBD2. The junction had 7 bases not matched to a gene; V was cut back by 1 base and J by 2 bases. Germline CDR1 and CDR2: MDHEN and SYDVKM. The CDR3 is made up of 18 amino acids. CDR3 DNA: TGTGCCAGCAGTTTATCGGAGGGACTAGCGGGGTTGCAAGAGACCCAGTACTTC. The encoded protein is CASSLSEGLAGLQETQYF. Complete variable domain (other parts from reference TRBV28 and TRBJ2-5): DVKVTQSSRYLVKRTGEKVFLECVQDMDHENMFWYRQDPGLGLRLIYFSYDVKMKEKGDIPEGYSVSREKKERFSLILESASTNQTSMYLCASSLSEGLAGLQETQYFGPGTRLLVL.

The rearrangement links TRBV7-3 to TRBJ1-1; TRBD1 is a possible D gene (5 bases). Trimming stripped 7 bases from V and 3 bases from J, with 15 bases between. The CDR3 loop spans 14 amino acids. CDR1 and CDR2 (germline): SGHTA, FQGTGA. CDR3 loop: CASIINRGDTEAFF. CDR3 coding DNA: TGTGCCAGCATCATCAACCGGGGGGACACTGAAGCTTTCTTT.

The chain joins TRBV14 to TRBJ2-2, with 9 nucleotides matching TRBD2. This CDR3 is 15 amino acids long. CDR1 and CDR2 from the germline V gene are SGHDN and FVKESK. Unmatched junction bases numbered 3, after V lost 2 bases and J lost 5 bases. The CDR3 sequence: CASSQSLAGTGELFF. The CDR3 region has the DNA TGTGCCAGCAGCCAATCTCTAGCGGGAACCGGGGAGCTGTTTTTT.

This clone has a single count. This sequence joins TRBV10-3 and TRBJ2-1; 7 nucleotides line up with TRBD1. The CDR3 sequence is 17 residues long. V shed 2 bases and J 10 bases; nucleotides not matched to a gene: 17. Germline values: CDR1 ENHRY, CDR2 SYGVKD. The CDR3 loop reads CAISEGQVLSGVAEQFF. The CDR3 DNA reads as TGTGCCATCAGTGAGGGACAGGTCCTCTCCGGGGTCGCCGAGCAGTTCTTC.

The CDR3 sequence: CASSGTGPEQYF. The CDR3 DNA follows: TGCGCCAGCAGTGGAACGGGGCCCGAGCAGTACTTC. This chain uses TRBV5-1 with TRBJ2-7; either TRBD1 or TRBD2 may fit D (5 bases each). V was cut by 5 bases and J by 6 bases, with 12 bases left in between. The CDR3 sequence is 12 residues long. Per germline, CDR1 SGHRS and CDR2 YFSETQ.

Regarding this clone: A read error is likely, as this CDR3 ends without the conserved phenylalanine or tryptophan. The DNA is left out, because the CDR3 cannot be placed on it with certainty; the CDR3 is given as TCRdb lists it. CDR3 residues: CASPLRRDRA. V is TRBV18 and J is TRBJ1-2. Termini included, the CDR3 measures 10 amino acids. Germline V CDR1 and CDR2: KGHSH, LQKENI.

In its sample, this clone was seen once. The rearrangement joins TRBV25-1 to TRBJ2-7; TRBD2 might be the D (5 bases). The CDR3 runs to 14 residues. Germline CDR1 MGHDK, CDR2 SYGVNS. V lost 3 bases and J lost 5, with 14 bases in between. The CDR3 is CASSDARLTDEQYF. As DNA, the CDR3 is TGTGCCAGCAGTGATGCGAGACTAACGGACGAGCAGTACTTC.

This clone was recorded only once. This rearrangement joins TRBV28 to TRBJ1-4; D ambiguous. Per germline, CDR1 MDHEN and CDR2 SYDVKM. The CDR3 length is 13 residues. V was trimmed by 8 bases and J by 7 bases, leaving 14 bases between them. DNA for the CDR3: TGTGCCAGCTTCCATAATCAGGCTGAAAAACTGTTTTTT. Protein: CASFHNQAEKLFF.

A note on this clone: Other DNA sequences in the sample encode the same CDR3. The chain carries TRBV15 and TRBJ2-6; D assignment may be TRBD1 or TRBD2 (5 bases each). CDR1 is LNHNV, CDR2 YYDKDF, per germline (reference sequence). The V end was cut by 1 base, the J end by 2 bases, with 6 bases between. CDR3 size: 15 residues. The CDR3 DNA reads as TGTGCCACCAGCAGAGGAGGGGCTGGGGCCAACGTCCTGACTTTC. Its protein product is CATSRGGAGANVLTF.

The chain joins TRBV7-2 to TRBJ2-1; TRBD2 agrees at 10 bases. Germline loops: CDR1 SGHTA, CDR2 FQGNSA. With V trimmed by 0 bases and J by 4 bases, 12 bases remained unmatched. The CDR3 runs to 19 residues. CDR3 in amino acids: CASSLALPSGGPPYNEQFF. CDR3 DNA: TGTGCCAGCAGCTTAGCGTTGCCTAGCGGGGGCCCCCCTTACAATGAGCAGTTCTTC.

This clone was observed once. The chain employs TRBV6-5 and TRBJ2-5, with 7 bases fitting TRBD1. V shed 6 bases, J shed 5 bases, and the junction held 6 bases outside the gene matches. Germline V lookup: CDR1 MNHEY, CDR2 SVGAGI. The CDR3 length is 13 residues. Here the CDR3 reads CASRRTGAETQYF. CDR3 DNA sequence: TGTGCCAGCAGAAGAACAGGGGCGGAGACCCAGTACTTC.

CDR3 sequence reads: CASTKVRDQPQHF. The CDR3 coding sequence is TGTGCCAGCACTAAGGTCAGGGATCAGCCCCAGCATTTT. The chain recombines TRBV18 with TRBJ1-5; tentative D call: TRBD1 (5 bases). With 8 bases removed from V and 5 bases from J, the gap between germline ends came to 13 bases. Germline V gene lookup returns CDR1 KGHSH and CDR2 LQKENI. The CDR3 consists of 13 residues.

In this sample, this clone turned up once. The chain has TRBV28 and TRBJ2-7, with D uncertain. The CDR3 covers 20 residues. The germline V and J ends were trimmed by 7 bases and 0 bases, with 31 bases remaining between them. Germline CDR1 and CDR2: MDHEN and SYDVKM. The chain's CDR3 is CASTAPGANSLTSGSYEQYF. The CDR3 coding sequence is TGTGCCAGCACTGCTCCCGGCGCAAACTCACTAACCTCCGGCTCCTACGAGCAGTACTTC.

CDR3 sequence (DNA): TGCGCCAGCAGCTTTTACGGTAGCTCTGGGGCCAACGTCCTGACTTTC. Translated, it gives CASSFYGSSGANVLTF. The chain recombines TRBV5-1 with TRBJ2-6; D unclear. The CDR3 sequence is 16 residues long. CDR1 and CDR2 (germline): SGHRS, YFSETQ. Trimming cost V 2 bases and J 0 bases, with 9 bases left between them.

The CDR3 sequence: CASSQVSVTGVGNQPQHF. In DNA form, the CDR3 reads TGCGCCAGCAGCCAAGTAAGCGTAACAGGGGTGGGCAATCAGCCCCAGCATTTT. The V gene is TRBV4-1, the J gene TRBJ1-5; 7 bases map to TRBD1. The CDR3 has 18 residues. V shed 1 base, J shed 2 bases, and the junction held 11 bases outside the gene matches. From germline, CDR1 is MGHRA and CDR2 YSYEKL.

To note about this clone: Within the sample, other DNA sequences also encode this same CDR3. The chain employs TRBV5-1 and TRBJ1-3; the match to TRBD1 covers 7 bases. V lost 4 bases to trimming and J lost 0 bases; unmatched junction nucleotides: 1. The CDR3 extends over 14 amino acids. The V gene's germline CDR1 is SGHRS and CDR2 YFSETQ. The CDR3 loop reads CASSPGGSGNTIYF. The CDR3 region has the DNA TGCGCCAGCAGCCCAGGGGGCTCTGGAAACACCATATATTTT.

The CDR3: CASSLQYGRAFSYEQYF. The CDR3, as DNA: TGTGCCAGCAGCTTACAGTACGGCAGGGCCTTCTCCTACGAGCAGTACTTC. This chain uses TRBV11-2 with TRBJ2-7, with D perhaps TRBD1 (5 bases). Trimming pared 2 bases from V and 0 bases from J, leaving 17 bases between. Germline-derived CDR1 and CDR2 are SGHAT and FQNNGV. The CDR3 consists of 17 residues.

The chain recombines TRBV7-8 with TRBJ2-7; 11 bases align to TRBD2. In germline, CDR1 is SGHVS, CDR2 FQNEAQ. CDR3 length equals 15 residues. Trimming removed 5 bases from V and 0 bases from J; junction bases left unmatched: 3. CDR3 DNA: TGTGCCAGCAGCATACTAGCGGGGGTCTCCTACGAGCAGTACTTC. Protein product: CASSILAGVSYEQYF.

The gene calls are TRBV5-4 and TRBJ2-7; TRBD1 might be the D (6 bases). The CDR3 extends over 16 amino acids. The V end was cut by 4 bases, the J end by 7 bases, with 24 bases between. CDR1 is SGHNT, CDR2 YYREEE, per germline (reference sequence). The CDR3 protein is CASSQGAVTGGREQYF. CDR3 bases: TGTGCCAGCAGCCAAGGGGCGGTGACAGGCGGCCGGGAGCAGTACTTC.